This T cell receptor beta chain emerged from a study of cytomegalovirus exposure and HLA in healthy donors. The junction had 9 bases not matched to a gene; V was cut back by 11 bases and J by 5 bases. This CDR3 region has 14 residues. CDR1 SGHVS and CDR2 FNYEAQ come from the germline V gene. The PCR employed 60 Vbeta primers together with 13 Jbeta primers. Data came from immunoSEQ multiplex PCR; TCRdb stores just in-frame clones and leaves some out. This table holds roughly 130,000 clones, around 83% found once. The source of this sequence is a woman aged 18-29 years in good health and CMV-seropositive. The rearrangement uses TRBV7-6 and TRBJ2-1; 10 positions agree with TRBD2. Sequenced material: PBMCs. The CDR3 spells CASNPLAGDNEQFF. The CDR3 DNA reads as TGTGCCTCCAATCCGCTAGCGGGGGACAATGAGCAGTTCTTC.